This TCR beta chain was captured by sequencing in a study of shared T cell receptors in the human thymus. Germline loops: CDR1 SGHDN, CDR2 FVKESK. Trimming removed 0 bases at V and 1 base at J, with 15 bases between. The CDR3 has 17 amino acids. TCRdb's table, derived via immunoSEQ multiplex PCR, lists solely in-frame clones and lacks some. The table has under 850,000 clones, roughly 90% seen once. This sample was shared with a second study, whose subject was human thymus T cells. From that study: Donors were healthy Finnish babies undergoing corrective operations for congenital heart defects. The thymus tissue came from resections taken during corrective heart surgery.

This receptor was obtained from a boy in the first two years of life with a congenital heart defect. The specimen sequenced was thymocytes. This chain joins TRBV14 and TRBJ1-1; a possible D gene is TRBD1 (5 bases). The DNA of the CDR3 is TGTGCCAGCAGCCAAGATCTCAACGGGGGACGGAACACTGAAGCTTTCTTT. Its protein product is CASSQDLNGGRNTEAFF.